This is a list of T cell receptor beta chains from one sample in a study of blood T cells in healthy people across ages. A single record per CDR3 protein comes from TCRdb applying MiXCR to the 5' RACE reads. The sample lists 1.5 million to 2 million distinct CDR3 sequences, roughly two fifths seen once, with under 25% in the top ten. Sequenced: blood. These TCRs come from a human donor in good health. Both conserved end residues are part of each CDR3. A D gene is named only where the DNA matches it firmly. The size field is filled for only some rows; it gives once, few, many or a size class.

V,D,J,size,DNA,CDR3
TRBV9,TRBD1,TRBJ2-1,-,TGTGCCAGCAGCGTAGCTGGCGGGACAGGGTGGGATGAGCAGTTCTTC,CASSVAGGTGWDEQFF
TRBV12-3/TRBV12-4,-,TRBJ2-2,few,TGTGCCAGCCTACCGAACAGGAACGGGGAGCTGTTTTTT,CASLPNRNGELFF
TRBV5-1,-,TRBJ1-1,few,TGCGCCAGCAGCTTGGAAGAAATCACTGAAGCTTTCTTT,CASSLEEITEAFF
TRBV7-3,TRBD1,TRBJ1-2,few,TGTGCCAGCAGCTTATCGCATGGGACAGCCTATGGCTACACCTTC,CASSLSHGTAYGYTF
TRBV20-1,-,TRBJ2-7,-,TGCAGTGCTATCGGCGGAATCTACGAGCAGTACTTC,CSAIGGIYEQYF
TRBV4-1,-,TRBJ2-5,-,TGCGCCAGCAGCCTGGGACACTTAGAGACCCAGTACTTC,CASSLGHLETQYF
TRBV12-3/TRBV12-4,-,TRBJ2-1,-,TGTGCCAGCCGACGGGGCTCGGTGATCGACAATGAGCAGTTCTTC,CASRRGSVIDNEQFF
TRBV7-2,-,TRBJ2-4,few,TGTGCCAGCAGCTTAGGTTCTGGGTATAACATTCAGTACTTC,CASSLGSGYNIQYF
TRBV6-5,-,TRBJ1-1,-,TGTGCCAGCAGTTATGGTTTGATAAACACTGAAGCTTTCTTT,CASSYGLINTEAFF
TRBV24-1,-,TRBJ2-1,-,TGTGCCACCAGTGATTTGTCCTCCTACAATGAGCAGTTCTTC,CATSDLSSYNEQFF
TRBV20-1,-,TRBJ2-7,few,TGCAGTGCTAGAGATACGCGGAACTACGAGCAGTACTTC,CSARDTRNYEQYF
TRBV12-3/TRBV12-4,-,TRBJ1-1,-,TGTGCCAGCAGCTCCCCTAACCGTGAGGCCGGTGATGCGGCTTTCTTT,CASSSPNREAGDAAFF
TRBV29-1,TRBD1,TRBJ2-5,-,TGCAGCGCTAGGGACAGTGGATCTGAGACCCAGTACTTC,CSARDSGSETQYF
TRBV4-3,-,TRBJ2-3,-,TGCGCCAGCAGCTCTAATAGGGGGGCTAATTTACCAGATACGCAGTATTTT,CASSSNRGANLPDTQYF
TRBV9,-,TRBJ1-2,few,TGTGCCAGCAGCGTCACCGCGTCGGGGTACTATGGCTACACCTTC,CASSVTASGYYGYTF
TRBV27,-,TRBJ1-5,-,TGTGCCAGCAGTTTTTCGACGGCGAGCAATCAGCCCCAGCATTTT,CASSFSTASNQPQHF